This passage covers 28 T cell receptor beta chains from one sample sequenced in a study of T cell responses to AZD1222 COVID-19 vaccine. Sequencing used immunoSEQ multiplex PCR; TCRdb keeps in-frame clones, though not all of them. Here the sample spans about 120,000 clones, 88% being singletons. This specimen consisted of peripheral blood, obtained on day 0 of MenACWY control vaccination. Receptors were obtained from an adult in good health.

The V gene is TRBV18, the J gene TRBJ2-7, with TRBD2 matching over 9 bases. V was pared by 1 base and J by 3 bases, with 7 bases of the junction left unmatched. CDR3 size: 16 residues. CDR1 and CDR2 (germline): KGHSH, LQKENI. The CDR3 sequence is CASSPQGTSRDYEQYF. The CDR3 coding sequence is TGTGCCAGCTCACCACAGGGGACTAGCCGGGACTACGAGCAGTACTTC.

The chain employs TRBV5-6 and TRBJ1-6; D gene unclear. Deletions cut 1 base from V and 7 bases from J, with 9 bases between. The CDR3 extends over 14 amino acids. Germline CDR1 reads SGHDT; CDR2 reads YYEEEE. The CDR3 sequence: CASSLWAVNSPLHF. The CDR3 DNA sequence: TGTGCCAGCAGCTTGTGGGCGGTCAATTCACCCCTCCACTTT.

V gene TRBV5-1 combines with J gene TRBJ2-7, with D possibly being TRBD2 (6 bases). Trimming removed 0 bases at V and 2 bases at J, with 9 bases between. The CDR3 contains 14 residues. Germline V gene sequence: CDR1 SGHRS, CDR2 YFSETQ. CDR3 residues: CASSLAGVPYEQYF. CDR3 nucleotide sequence: TGCGCCAGCAGCTTGGCGGGGGTCCCCTACGAGCAGTACTTC.

This chain connects TRBV10-3 to TRBJ2-3; D may be TRBD1 or TRBD2 (5 bases each). The CDR3 runs to 14 residues. The V gene's germline CDR1 is ENHRY and CDR2 SYGVKD. Trimming shortened V by 3 bases and J by 2 bases, and 9 bases separated the two germline ends. CDR3 residues: CAISEGTHTDTQYF. DNA of the CDR3: TGTGCCATCAGTGAAGGGACCCACACAGATACGCAGTATTTT.

The chain links TRBV28 to TRBJ2-7; TRBD1 aligns across 7 bases. V was clipped by 9 bases and J by 3 bases; unmatched bases: 11. This CDR3 is built from 14 residues. Germline-derived CDR1 and CDR2 are MDHEN and SYDVKM. The CDR3 nucleotides read TGTGCCAGTGTCTGGCGACAGGGCGACTACGAGCAGTACTTC. As protein: CASVWRQGDYEQYF.

V and J are TRBV20-1 and TRBJ2-7, with D tentatively TRBD2 (6 bases). CDR1 and CDR2 from the germline V gene are DFQATT and SNEGSKA (reference sequence). V was shortened by 5 bases and J by 3 bases, with 8 bases between the two germline ends. This CDR3 is built from 11 residues. CDR3 DNA sequence: TGCAGTGCTTGGGACTTCTACGAGCAGTACTTC. Encoded protein: CSAWDFYEQYF.

The J gene is TRBJ2-7, the V gene TRBV2, with D perhaps TRBD1 or TRBD2 (6 bases each). V lost 8 bases and J 6 bases, leaving 17 bases between the germline ends. Germline lookup yields CDR1 SNHLY and CDR2 FYNNEI. This CDR3 has 13 residues. Here the CDR3 DNA reads TGTGCCAGCTTAAGAGGAGGGGGTAGCGAGCAGTACTTC. Amino acid sequence: CASLRGGGSEQYF. The entire variable domain, with the rest obtained from reference TRBV2 and TRBJ2-7, is as follows: EPEVTQTPSHQVTQMGQEVILRCVPISNHLYFYWYRQILGQKVEFLVSFYNNEISEKSEIFDDQFSVERPDGSNFTLKIRSTKLEDSAMYFCASLRGGGSEQYFGPGTRLTVT.

Turning to this clone: This same CDR3 is encoded by further DNA sequences in the sample. V gene TRBV3-1 (or the pseudogene TRBV3-2) combines with J gene TRBJ2-7; no clear D gene. This CDR3 has 12 amino acids. CDR1 and CDR2 from the germline V gene are LGHDT and YNNKEL (reference sequence). Trimming shortened V by 1 base and J by 0 bases, and 1 base separated the two germline ends. CDR3 sequence reads: CASSQGSYEQYF. The CDR3 DNA sequence: TGTGCCAGCAGCCAAGGCTCCTACGAGCAGTACTTC.

V gene TRBV3-1 (or the pseudogene TRBV3-2) combines with J gene TRBJ2-1, with TRBD2 matching over 8 bases. The V and J ends lost 0 bases and 10 bases, in that order; junction bases with no gene match: 8. The CDR3 runs to 15 residues. Germline V lookup: CDR1 LGHDT, CDR2 YNNKEL (reference sequence). The CDR3 DNA reads TGTGCCAGCAGCCAAGATCCCGGGAGGGGACTCGAGCAGTTCTTC. This codes for CASSQDPGRGLEQFF.

The chain couples TRBV27 to TRBJ2-7, with D tentatively TRBD2 (5 bases). Germline V gene lookup returns CDR1 MNHEY and CDR2 SMNVEV (reference sequence). This CDR3 is built from 14 residues. V lost 3 bases to trimming and J lost 3 bases, with 12 bases between them. CDR3 DNA: TGTGCCAGCAGTTTTAGCGTTTATAACTACGAGCAGTACTTC. Amino acids: CASSFSVYNYEQYF.

This clone was seen just once. The CDR3 spells CASSMEHGGAKDTQYF. The CDR3 region has the DNA TGTGCCAGTAGTATGGAGCATGGAGGTGCCAAGGATACGCAGTATTTT. The chain links TRBV19 to TRBJ2-3; the D gene is possibly TRBD2 (5 bases). Germline loops: CDR1 LNHDA, CDR2 SQIVND (reference sequence). The CDR3 length is 16 residues. Trimming shortened V by 3 bases and J by 6 bases, and 19 bases separated the two germline ends.

The chain couples TRBV4-1 to TRBJ1-1, with D maybe TRBD1 (5 bases). This CDR3 spans 15 amino acids. The germline V gene encodes CDR1 MGHRA and CDR2 YSYEKL. The germline V and J ends were trimmed by 7 bases and 0 bases, with 15 bases remaining between them. CDR3 loop: CASTPGQNLNTEAFF. DNA for the CDR3: TGCGCCAGCACCCCGGGGCAGAATTTGAACACTGAAGCTTTCTTT.

The chain combines TRBV4-2 with TRBJ1-4; tentative D call: TRBD1 (5 bases). The germline V gene encodes CDR1 LGHNA and CDR2 YNFKEQ. The CDR3 covers 17 residues. The V end was cut by 0 bases, the J end by 0 bases, with 11 bases between. CDR3 region: CASSQEQGWATNEKLFF. CDR3 bases: TGTGCCAGCAGCCAAGAGCAGGGCTGGGCAACTAATGAAAAACTGTTTTTT.

V and J are TRBV7-2 and TRBJ1-2; a possible D gene is TRBD1 (5 bases). V lost 5 bases to trimming and J lost 0 bases, with 16 bases between them. CDR1 is SGHTA and CDR2 is FQGNSA in the germline V gene. This CDR3 is built from 16 residues. CDR3 region: CASSLDWTTANYGYTF. Here the CDR3 DNA reads TGTGCCAGCAGCCTTGACTGGACAACAGCTAACTATGGCTACACCTTC.

The gene calls are TRBV6-4 and TRBJ2-3; TRBD2 matches at 14 bases. Germline trimming cut 6 bases from V and 6 bases from J; bases unmatched to any gene: 5. This CDR3 is 15 amino acids long. Germline CDR1 is MRHNA and CDR2 is SNTAGT. The DNA for the CDR3 is TGTGCCAGCAGCCAGACTAGCGGGAGGGTCGATACGCAGTATTTT. Translating it yields CASSQTSGRVDTQYF.

This clone was counted a single time. The chain links TRBV18 to TRBJ2-1; 9 nucleotides match TRBD1. The length of the CDR3 is 16 residues. Germline V CDR1 and CDR2: KGHSH, LQKENI. Trimming took 6 bases from V and 0 from J; bases not matched to a gene: 6. The DNA for the CDR3 is TGTGCCAGCTCCCCGACAGGGGGAAGCTCCTACAATGAGCAGTTCTTC. It translates to CASSPTGGSSYNEQFF.

The chain recombines TRBV28 with TRBJ1-2; the D is unclear. The CDR3 runs 13 residues. Trimming cost V 3 bases and J 8 bases, with 13 bases left between them. CDR1 and CDR2 (germline): MDHEN, SYDVKM. CDR3 nucleotides: TGTGCCAGCAGTTTTGGGCAAGGGAACGGCTACACCTTC. Residues: CASSFGQGNGYTF.

The chain joins TRBV29-1 to TRBJ2-7, with D maybe TRBD1 (5 bases). V was clipped by 7 bases and J by 6 bases, with 22 bases between them. Germline V gives CDR1 SQVTM, CDR2 ANQGSEA. This CDR3 has 14 amino acids. CDR3: CSGVLGAGNSEQYF. The CDR3 DNA sequence: TGCAGCGGTGTGTTGGGTGCAGGGAATAGCGAGCAGTACTTC.

The chain recombines TRBV7-3 with TRBJ1-1, with TRBD1 as a possible D gene (5 bases). In germline, CDR1 is SGHTA, CDR2 FQGTGA. The V end was cut by 1 base, the J end by 5 bases, with 14 bases between. CDR3 length: 15 residues. CDR3 sequence reads: CASSLSGALGTEAFF. The CDR3 nucleotides read TGTGCCAGCAGCTTAAGTGGGGCCCTTGGGACTGAAGCTTTCTTT.

This clone was detected ten times or more. The chain links TRBV6-5 to TRBJ1-6; D ambiguous. Germline-derived CDR1 and CDR2 are MNHEY and SVGAGI. V gave up 5 bases and J gave up 7 bases, with 15 bases separating them. The CDR3 runs 15 residues. The CDR3 sequence: CASSLTDGKNSPLHF. The CDR3 DNA is TGTGCCAGCAGTCTAACGGACGGCAAAAATTCACCCCTCCACTTT.

The chain has TRBV9 and TRBJ2-1; 8 bases fit TRBD1. The CDR3 covers 15 residues. Germline CDR1 SGDLS, CDR2 YYNGEE. V was clipped by 0 bases and J by 9 bases; unmatched bases: 8. The CDR3 bases are TGTGCCAGCAGCGTAGTAGGACAGGGAAATATTGAGCAGTTCTTC. Its translation is CASSVVGQGNIEQFF.

This chain connects TRBV30 to TRBJ1-3, with D perhaps matching TRBD1 (5 bases). The CDR3 loop spans 14 amino acids. Germline-derived CDR1 and CDR2 are GTSNPN and SVGIG (reference sequence). Deletions cut 4 bases from V and 4 bases from J, with 14 bases between. The CDR3: CAWTRAGRGNTIYF. The CDR3 DNA is TGTGCCTGGACCAGGGCAGGTCGGGGAAACACCATATATTTT.

J is TRBJ1-4 and V is TRBV10-3, with 9 nucleotides matching TRBD1. The CDR3 consists of 14 residues. Germline V gives CDR1 ENHRY, CDR2 SYGVKD. Germline trimming cut 9 bases from V and 7 bases from J; bases unmatched to any gene: 9. CDR3 nucleotide sequence: TGTGCCATTTCAACACAGGGGGCCGGTGAAAAACTGTTTTTT. Translated: CAISTQGAGEKLFF.

This chain uses TRBV3-1 (or the pseudogene TRBV3-2) with TRBJ2-7; TRBD2 matches 12 bases. The CDR3 runs 18 residues. Trimming at V came to 4 bases and at J to 6 bases, leaving 16 bases not matched to a gene. Germline V gene lookup returns CDR1 LGHDT and CDR2 YNNKEL (reference sequence). CDR3 DNA: TGTGCCAGCAGCCCTCCCCCCCCTCCGGGACTAGCGGGCGCCGAGCAGTACTTC. Translated: CASSPPPPPGLAGAEQYF.

The chain joins TRBV7-2 to TRBJ1-6; no clear D. The CDR3 is 13 residues long. Germline CDR1 SGHTA, CDR2 FQGNSA. V was trimmed by 5 bases and J by 9 bases, leaving 11 bases between them. The chain's CDR3 is CASSPGPFSPLHF. In nucleotides, the CDR3 is TGTGCCAGCAGCCCCGGTCCTTTTTCACCCCTCCACTTT.

The chain is built from TRBV14 and TRBJ1-4, with D possibly being TRBD1 (5 bases). Trimming stripped 0 bases from V and 10 bases from J, with 12 bases between. This CDR3 has 14 residues. Germline V gives CDR1 SGHDN, CDR2 FVKESK. CDR3 sequence reads: CASSQERQSGKLFF. In DNA, the CDR3 is TGTGCCAGCAGCCAAGAACGACAGTCGGGAAAACTGTTTTTT.

The rearrangement joins TRBV9 to TRBJ1-4, with 7 nucleotides matching TRBD1. V shed 4 bases and J 2 bases; nucleotides not matched to a gene: 5. This CDR3 has 15 amino acids. CDR1 is SGDLS and CDR2 is YYNGEE in the germline V gene. CDR3 bases: TGTGCCAGCAGCTCTCAGGGGGGGACTAATGAAAAACTGTTTTTT. Translation gives CASSSQGGTNEKLFF.

The chain recombines TRBV11-2 with TRBJ1-6; TRBD1 might be the D (5 bases). V dropped 5 bases and J dropped 13 bases, with 24 bases sitting between them. CDR3 length: 16 amino acids. Germline V gene data show CDR1 as SGHAT and CDR2 as FQNNGV. The CDR3 region is CASSPAPRGLGWPLHF. CDR3 in DNA: TGTGCCAGCAGCCCAGCACCGCGGGGCCTTGGGTGGCCCCTCCACTTT. The full variable domain, with the rest looked up from reference TRBV11-2 and TRBJ1-6, is EAGVAQSPRYKIIEKRQSVAFWCNPISGHATLYWYQQILGQGPKLLIQFQNNGVVDDSQLPKDRFSAERLKGVDSTLKIQPAKLEDSAVYLCASSPAPRGLGWPLHFGNGTRLTVT.